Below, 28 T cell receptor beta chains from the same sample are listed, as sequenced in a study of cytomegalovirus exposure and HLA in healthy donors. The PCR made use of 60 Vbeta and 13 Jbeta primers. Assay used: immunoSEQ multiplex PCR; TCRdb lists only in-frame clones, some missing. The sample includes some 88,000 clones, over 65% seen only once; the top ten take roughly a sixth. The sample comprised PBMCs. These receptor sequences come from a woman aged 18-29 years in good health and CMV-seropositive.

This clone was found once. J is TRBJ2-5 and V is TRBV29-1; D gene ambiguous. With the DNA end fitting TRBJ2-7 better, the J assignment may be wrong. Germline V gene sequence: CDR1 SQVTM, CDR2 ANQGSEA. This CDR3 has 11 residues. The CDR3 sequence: CSGSSSYEQYF. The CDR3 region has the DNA TGCAGCGGGAGCAGCTCCTACGAGCAGTACTTC.

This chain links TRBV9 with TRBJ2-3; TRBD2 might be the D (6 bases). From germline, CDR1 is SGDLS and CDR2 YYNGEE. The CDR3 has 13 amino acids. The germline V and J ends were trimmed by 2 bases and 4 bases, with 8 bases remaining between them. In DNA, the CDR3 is TGTGCCAGCAGCGTGGGACTTTCAGATACGCAGTATTTT. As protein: CASSVGLSDTQYF.

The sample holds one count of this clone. The CDR3 nucleotides are TGTGCCAGCAGTGACCTAGACAGCTCTGGGGCCAACGTCCTGACTTTC. Its translation: CASSDLDSSGANVLTF. J is TRBJ2-6 and V is TRBV6-1; D possibly corresponds to TRBD1 (5 bases). The ends were cut back, 3 bases at V and 0 bases at J, with 9 bases in the middle. CDR1 is MNHNS, CDR2 SASEGT, per germline. The CDR3 has 16 amino acids.

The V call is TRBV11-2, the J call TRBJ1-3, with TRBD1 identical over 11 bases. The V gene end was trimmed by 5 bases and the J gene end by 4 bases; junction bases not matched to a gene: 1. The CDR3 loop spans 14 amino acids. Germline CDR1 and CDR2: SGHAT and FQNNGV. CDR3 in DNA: TGTGCCAGCAGCCGGGACAGGGGGGGAAACACCATATATTTT. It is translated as CASSRDRGGNTIYF.

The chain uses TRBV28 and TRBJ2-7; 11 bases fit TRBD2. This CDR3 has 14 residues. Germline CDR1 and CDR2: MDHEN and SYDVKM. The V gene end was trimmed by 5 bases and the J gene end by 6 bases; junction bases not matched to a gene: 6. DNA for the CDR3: TGTGCCAGCAGTGATAGCGGGAGGGTAAGCGAGCAGTACTTC. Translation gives CASSDSGRVSEQYF. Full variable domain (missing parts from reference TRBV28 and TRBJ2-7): DVKVTQSSRYLVKRTGEKVFLECVQDMDHENMFWYRQDPGLGLRLIYFSYDVKMKEKGDIPEGYSVSREKKERFSLILESASTNQTSMYLCASSDSGRVSEQYFGPGTRLTVT.

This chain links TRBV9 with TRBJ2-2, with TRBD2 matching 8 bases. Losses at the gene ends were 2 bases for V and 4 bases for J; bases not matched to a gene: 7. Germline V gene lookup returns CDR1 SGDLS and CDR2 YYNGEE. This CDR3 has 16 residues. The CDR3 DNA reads TGTGCCAGCAGCGTCTCCGGGGGGGCTAGCACCGGGGAGCTGTTTTTT. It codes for CASSVSGGASTGELFF.

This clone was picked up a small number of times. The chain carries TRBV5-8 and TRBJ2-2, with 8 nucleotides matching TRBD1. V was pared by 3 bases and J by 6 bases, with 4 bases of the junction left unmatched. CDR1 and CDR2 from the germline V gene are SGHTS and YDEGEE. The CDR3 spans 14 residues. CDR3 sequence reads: CASSWGQVAGELFF. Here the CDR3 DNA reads TGTGCCAGCAGCTGGGGACAGGTGGCCGGGGAGCTGTTTTTT.

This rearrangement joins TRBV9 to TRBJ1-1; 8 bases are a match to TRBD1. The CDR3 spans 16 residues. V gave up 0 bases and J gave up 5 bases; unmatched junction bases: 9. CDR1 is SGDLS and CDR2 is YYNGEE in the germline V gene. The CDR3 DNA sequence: TGTGCCAGCAGCGTAGTACCTCAGGGGGCGAGGACTGAAGCTTTCTTT. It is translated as CASSVVPQGARTEAFF.

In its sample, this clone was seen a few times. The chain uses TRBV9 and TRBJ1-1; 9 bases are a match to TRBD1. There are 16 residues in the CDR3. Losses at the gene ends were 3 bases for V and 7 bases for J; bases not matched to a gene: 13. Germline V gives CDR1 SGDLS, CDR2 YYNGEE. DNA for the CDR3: TGTGCCAGCAGCGGCCGGGACAGGGAGATTGGGGTTGAAGCTTTCTTT. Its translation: CASSGRDREIGVEAFF.

CDR3 sequence reads: CASSGDWAGITNEKLFF. The CDR3 DNA reads as TGTGCCAGCAGCGGAGATTGGGCGGGGATAACTAATGAAAAACTGTTTTTT. The chain uses TRBV7-8 and TRBJ1-4; D gene ambiguous. The CDR3 totals 17 residues. The V end lost 5 bases, the J end lost 1 base, and 17 bases lay between the germline ends. Germline CDR1 SGHVS, CDR2 FQNEAQ.

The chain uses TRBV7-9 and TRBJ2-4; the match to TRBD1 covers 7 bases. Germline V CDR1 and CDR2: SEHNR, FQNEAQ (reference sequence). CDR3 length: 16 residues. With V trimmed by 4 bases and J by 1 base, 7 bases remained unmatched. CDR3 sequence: CASSWDSLEAKNIQYF. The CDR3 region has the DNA TGTGCCAGCAGCTGGGACAGCCTTGAGGCCAAAAACATTCAGTACTTC.

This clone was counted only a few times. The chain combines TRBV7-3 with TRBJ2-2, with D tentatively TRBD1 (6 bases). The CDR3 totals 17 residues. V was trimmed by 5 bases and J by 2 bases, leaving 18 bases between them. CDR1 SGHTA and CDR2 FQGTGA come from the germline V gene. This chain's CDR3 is CASSPNDRRPNTGELFF. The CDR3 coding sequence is TGTGCCAGCAGCCCCAACGACAGGAGACCAAACACCGGGGAGCTGTTTTTT.

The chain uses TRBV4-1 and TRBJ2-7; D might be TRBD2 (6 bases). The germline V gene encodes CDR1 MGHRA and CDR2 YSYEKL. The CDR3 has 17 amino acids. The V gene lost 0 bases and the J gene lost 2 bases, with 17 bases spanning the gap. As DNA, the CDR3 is TGCGCCAGCAGCCAAGAGGGGGGAATGGGGTCGGCCTACGAGCAGTACTTC. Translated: CASSQEGGMGSAYEQYF.

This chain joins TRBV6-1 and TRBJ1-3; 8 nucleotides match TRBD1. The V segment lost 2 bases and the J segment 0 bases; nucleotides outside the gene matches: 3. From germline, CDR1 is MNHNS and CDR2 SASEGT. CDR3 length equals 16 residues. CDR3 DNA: TGTGCCAGCAGTGAACAGGGGGCGAGCTCTGGAAACACCATATATTTT. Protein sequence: CASSEQGASSGNTIYF.

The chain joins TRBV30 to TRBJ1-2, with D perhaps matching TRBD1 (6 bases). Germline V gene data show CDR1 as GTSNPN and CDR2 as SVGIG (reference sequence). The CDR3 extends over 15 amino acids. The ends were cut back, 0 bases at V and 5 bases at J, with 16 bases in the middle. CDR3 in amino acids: CAWSVARGTSYGYTF. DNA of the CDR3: TGTGCCTGGAGTGTTGCGAGGGGGACCTCATATGGCTACACCTTC.

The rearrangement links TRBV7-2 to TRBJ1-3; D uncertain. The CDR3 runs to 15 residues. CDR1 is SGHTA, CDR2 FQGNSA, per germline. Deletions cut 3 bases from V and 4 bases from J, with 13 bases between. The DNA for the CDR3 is TGTGCCAGCAGCTTCCTAACCCGAGCCGGAAACACCATATATTTT. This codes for CASSFLTRAGNTIYF.

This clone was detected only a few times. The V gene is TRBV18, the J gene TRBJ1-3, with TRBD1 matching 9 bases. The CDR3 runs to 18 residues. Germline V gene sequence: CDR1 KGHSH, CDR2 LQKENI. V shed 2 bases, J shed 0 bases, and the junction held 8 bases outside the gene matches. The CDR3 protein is CASSPMGQGGYSGNTIYF. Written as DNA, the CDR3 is TGTGCCAGCTCACCAATGGGACAGGGCGGTTACTCTGGAAACACCATATATTTT.

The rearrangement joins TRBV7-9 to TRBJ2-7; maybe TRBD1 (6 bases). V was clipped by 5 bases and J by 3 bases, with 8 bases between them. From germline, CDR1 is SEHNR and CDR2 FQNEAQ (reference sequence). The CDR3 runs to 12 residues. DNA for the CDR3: TGTGCCAGCAGCCGGGACAACTACGAGCAGTACTTC. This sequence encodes CASSRDNYEQYF. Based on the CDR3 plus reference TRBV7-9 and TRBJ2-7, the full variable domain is DTGVSQNPRHKITKRGQNVTFRCDPISEHNRLYWYRQTLGQGPEFLTYFQNEAQLEKSRLLSDRFSAERPKGSFSTLEIQRTEQGDSAMYLCASSRDNYEQYFGPGTRLTVT.

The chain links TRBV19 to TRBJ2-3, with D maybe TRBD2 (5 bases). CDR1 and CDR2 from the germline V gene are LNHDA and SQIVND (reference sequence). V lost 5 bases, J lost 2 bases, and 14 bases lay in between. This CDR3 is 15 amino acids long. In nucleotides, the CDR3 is TGTGCCAGTAGTTCCTCGGGGTACGCCACAGATACGCAGTATTTT. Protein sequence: CASSSSGYATDTQYF.

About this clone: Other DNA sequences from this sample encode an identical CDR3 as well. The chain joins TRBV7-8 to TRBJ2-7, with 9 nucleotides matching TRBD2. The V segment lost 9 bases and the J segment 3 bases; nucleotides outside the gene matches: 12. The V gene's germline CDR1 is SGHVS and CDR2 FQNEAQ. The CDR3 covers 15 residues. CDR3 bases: TGTGCCAGTACGGGGCGGGAGGGCCGTAGCTACGAGCAGTACTTC. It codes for CASTGREGRSYEQYF.

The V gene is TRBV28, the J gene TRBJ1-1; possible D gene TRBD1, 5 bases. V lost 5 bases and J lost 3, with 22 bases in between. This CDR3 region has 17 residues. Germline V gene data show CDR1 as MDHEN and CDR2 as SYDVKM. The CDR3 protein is CASSPGGAANGDTEAFF. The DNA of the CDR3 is TGTGCCAGCAGTCCGGGAGGGGCCGCTAATGGAGACACTGAAGCTTTCTTT.

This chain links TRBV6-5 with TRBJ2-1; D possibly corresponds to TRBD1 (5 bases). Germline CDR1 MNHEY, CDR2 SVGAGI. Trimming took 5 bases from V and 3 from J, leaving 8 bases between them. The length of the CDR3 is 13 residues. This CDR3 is CASSRGSYNEQFF. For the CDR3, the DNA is TGTGCCAGCAGTAGGGGCAGCTACAATGAGCAGTTCTTC.

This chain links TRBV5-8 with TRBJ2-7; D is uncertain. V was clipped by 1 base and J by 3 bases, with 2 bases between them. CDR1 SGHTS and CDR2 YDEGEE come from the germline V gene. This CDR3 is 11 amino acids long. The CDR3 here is CASSLYYEQYF. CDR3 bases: TGTGCCAGCAGCTTGTACTACGAGCAGTACTTC.

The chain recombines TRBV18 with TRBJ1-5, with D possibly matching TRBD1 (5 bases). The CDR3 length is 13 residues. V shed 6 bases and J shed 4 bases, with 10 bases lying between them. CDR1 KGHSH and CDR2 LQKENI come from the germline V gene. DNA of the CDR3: TGTGCCAGCTCTCCGACAGATAATCAGCCCCAGCATTTT. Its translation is CASSPTDNQPQHF.

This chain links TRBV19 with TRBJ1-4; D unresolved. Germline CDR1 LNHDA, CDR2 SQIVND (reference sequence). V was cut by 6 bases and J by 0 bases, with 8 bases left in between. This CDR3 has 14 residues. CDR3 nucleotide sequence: TGTGCCAGTAGCCAGACTGCAACTAATGAAAAACTGTTTTTT. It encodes CASSQTATNEKLFF.

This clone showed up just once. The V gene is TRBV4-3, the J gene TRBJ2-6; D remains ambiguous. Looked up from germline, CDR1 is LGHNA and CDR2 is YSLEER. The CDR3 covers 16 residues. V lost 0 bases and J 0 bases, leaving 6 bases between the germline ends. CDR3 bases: TGCGCCAGCAGCCAAGATCTCGTCTCTGGGGCCAACGTCCTGACTTTC. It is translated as CASSQDLVSGANVLTF.

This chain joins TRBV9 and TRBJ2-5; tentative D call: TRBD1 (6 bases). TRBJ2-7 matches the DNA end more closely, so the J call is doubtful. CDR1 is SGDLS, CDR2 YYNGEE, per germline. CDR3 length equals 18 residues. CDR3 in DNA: TGTGCCAGCAGCGTAGGACCCAGTGGGGGCGACACCTCCTACGAGCAGTACTTC. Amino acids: CASSVGPSGGDTSYEQYF.

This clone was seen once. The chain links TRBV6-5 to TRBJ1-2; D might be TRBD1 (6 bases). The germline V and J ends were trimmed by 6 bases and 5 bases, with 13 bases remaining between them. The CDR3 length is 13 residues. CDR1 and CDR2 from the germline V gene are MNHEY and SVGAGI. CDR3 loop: CASRRTEVYGYTF. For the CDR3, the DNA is TGTGCCAGCAGACGGACAGAGGTGTATGGCTACACCTTC.